This T cell receptor (beta chain) was observed in a study of cytomegalovirus exposure and HLA in healthy donors. TCRdb's table, derived via immunoSEQ multiplex PCR, lists solely in-frame clones and lacks some. The table includes a few hundred thousand clones, roughly 89% detected once. Whole-study results and caveats: It was reportedly the case that the classifier diagnosed cytomegalovirus status with high specificity and sensitivity. As confirmed in vitro, a few CMV-associated chains were specific for CMV antigens. In the roughly 120 validation repertoires, a later analysis found that first-cohort TCR clusters tended to co-occur. Cytomegalovirus-associated status was assigned to fewer than 200 TCR beta chains.

The germline V gene has CDR1 MDHEN and CDR2 SYDVKM. V lost 6 bases, J lost 5 bases, and 6 bases stayed unmatched. This CDR3 comprises 13 residues. Details on this clone: The antigen is unknown.

The sample was PBMCs. This chain connects TRBV28 to TRBJ2-5; TRBD2 matches 7 bases. The clonotype comes from a woman aged 18-29 years in good health and CMV-seronegative. The CDR3 bases are TGTGCCAGCAGACTAGCGAAAACTGAGACCCAGTACTTC. Residues: CASRLAKTETQYF.